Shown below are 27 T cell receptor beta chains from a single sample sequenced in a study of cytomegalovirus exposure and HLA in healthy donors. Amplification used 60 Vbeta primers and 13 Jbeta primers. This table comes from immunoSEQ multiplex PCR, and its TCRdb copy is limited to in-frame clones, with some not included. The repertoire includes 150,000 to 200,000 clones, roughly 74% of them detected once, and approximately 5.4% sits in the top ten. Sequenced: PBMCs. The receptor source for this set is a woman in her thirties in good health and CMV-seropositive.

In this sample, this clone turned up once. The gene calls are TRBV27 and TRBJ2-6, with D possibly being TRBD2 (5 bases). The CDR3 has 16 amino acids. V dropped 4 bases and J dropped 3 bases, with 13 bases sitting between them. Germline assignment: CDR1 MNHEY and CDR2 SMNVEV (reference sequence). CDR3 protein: CASSSQIGGGANVLTF. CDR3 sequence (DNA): TGTGCCAGCAGTTCCCAAATTGGAGGTGGGGCCAACGTCCTGACTTTC. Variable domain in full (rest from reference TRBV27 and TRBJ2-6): EAQVTQNPRYLITVTGKKLTVTCSQNMNHEYMSWYRQDPGLGLRQIYYSMNVEVTDKGDVPEGYKVSRKEKRNFPLILESPSPNQTSLYFCASSSQIGGGANVLTFGAGSRLTVL.

The CDR3 here is CASRLAGVRQTQYF. CDR3 nucleotide sequence: TGTGCCAGCAGACTAGCGGGAGTGAGGCAGACCCAGTACTTC. The rearrangement joins TRBV6-1 to TRBJ2-5, with 11 bases matching TRBD2. After removal of 6 bases from V and 6 bases from J, the junction contained 6 bases not matched to a gene. This CDR3 has 14 amino acids. Germline CDR1 reads MNHNS; CDR2 reads SASEGT.

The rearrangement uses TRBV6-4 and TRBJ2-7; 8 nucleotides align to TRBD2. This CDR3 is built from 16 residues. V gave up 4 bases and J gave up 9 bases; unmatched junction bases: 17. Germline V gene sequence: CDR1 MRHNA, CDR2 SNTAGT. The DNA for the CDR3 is TGTGCCAGCAGTGGCCTCGGGAGGGGAGGATTGAGCGTGCAGTACTTC. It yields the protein CASSGLGRGGLSVQYF.

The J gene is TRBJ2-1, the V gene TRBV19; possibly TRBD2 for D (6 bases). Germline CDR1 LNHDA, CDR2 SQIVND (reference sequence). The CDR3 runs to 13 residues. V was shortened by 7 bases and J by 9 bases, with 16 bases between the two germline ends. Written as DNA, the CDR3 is TGTGCCAGTAACCGCAGGAGGGATGGTGAGCAGTTCTTC. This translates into CASNRRRDGEQFF.

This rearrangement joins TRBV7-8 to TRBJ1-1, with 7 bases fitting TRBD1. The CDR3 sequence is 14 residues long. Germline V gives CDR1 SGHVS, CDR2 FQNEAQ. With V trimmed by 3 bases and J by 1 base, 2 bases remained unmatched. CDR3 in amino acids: CASSFRGANTEAFF. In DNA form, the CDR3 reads TGTGCCAGCAGCTTCAGGGGGGCGAACACTGAAGCTTTCTTT. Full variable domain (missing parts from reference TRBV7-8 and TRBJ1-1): GAGVSQSPRYKVAKRGQDVALRCDPISGHVSLFWYQQALGQGPEFLTYFQNEAQLDKSGLPSDRFFAERPEGSVSTLKIQRTQQEDSAVYLCASSFRGANTEAFFGQGTRLTVV.

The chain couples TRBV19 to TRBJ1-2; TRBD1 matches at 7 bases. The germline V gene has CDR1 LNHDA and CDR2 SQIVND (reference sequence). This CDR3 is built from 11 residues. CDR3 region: CATTGTYGYTF. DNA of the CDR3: TGTGCTACGACAGGGACATATGGCTACACCTTC. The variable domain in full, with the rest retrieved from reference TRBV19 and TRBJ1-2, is DGGITQSPKYLFRKEGQNVTLSCEQNLNHDAMYWYRQDPGQGLRLIYYSQIVNDFQKGDIAEGYSVSREKKESFPLTVTSAQKNPTAFYLCATTGTYGYTFGSGTRLTVV.

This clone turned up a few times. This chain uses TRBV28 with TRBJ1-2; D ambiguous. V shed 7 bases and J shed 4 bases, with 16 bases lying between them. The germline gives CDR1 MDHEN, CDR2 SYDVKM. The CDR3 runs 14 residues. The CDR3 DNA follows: TGTGCCAGCAAGAGCGACGAGAGCCCCTATGGCTACACCTTC. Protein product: CASKSDESPYGYTF.

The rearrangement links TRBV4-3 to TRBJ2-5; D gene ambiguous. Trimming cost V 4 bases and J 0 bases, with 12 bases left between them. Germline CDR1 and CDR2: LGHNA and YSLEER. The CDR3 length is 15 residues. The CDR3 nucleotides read TGCGCCAGCAGCCCGTCGTTACTTCACCAAGAGACCCAGTACTTC. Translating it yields CASSPSLLHQETQYF.

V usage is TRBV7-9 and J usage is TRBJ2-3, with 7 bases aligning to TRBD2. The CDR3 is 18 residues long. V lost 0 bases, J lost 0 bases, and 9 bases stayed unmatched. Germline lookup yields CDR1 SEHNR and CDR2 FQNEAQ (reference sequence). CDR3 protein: CASSLAGGTGLSTDTQYF. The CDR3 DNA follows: TGTGCCAGCAGCTTAGCGGGGGGAACGGGACTAAGCACAGATACGCAGTATTTT.

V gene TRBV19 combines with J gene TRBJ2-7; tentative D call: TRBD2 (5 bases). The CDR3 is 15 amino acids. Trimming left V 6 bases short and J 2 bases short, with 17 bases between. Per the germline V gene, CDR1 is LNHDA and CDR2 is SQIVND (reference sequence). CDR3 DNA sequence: TGTGCCAGTAGCCTTAATATGGGAGTTACCTACGAGCAGTACTTC. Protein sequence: CASSLNMGVTYEQYF.

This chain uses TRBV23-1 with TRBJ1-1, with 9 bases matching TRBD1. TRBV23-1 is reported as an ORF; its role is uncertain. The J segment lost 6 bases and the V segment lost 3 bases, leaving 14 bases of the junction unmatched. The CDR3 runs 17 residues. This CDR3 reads CASSHTGQGFWYAEAFF. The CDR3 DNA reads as TGCGCCAGCAGTCATACGGGACAGGGTTTCTGGTACGCTGAAGCTTTCTTT.

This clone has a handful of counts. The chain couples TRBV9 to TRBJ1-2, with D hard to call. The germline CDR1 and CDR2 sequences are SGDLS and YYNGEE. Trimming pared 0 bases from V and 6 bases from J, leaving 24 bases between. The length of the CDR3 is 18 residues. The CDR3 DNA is TGTGCCAGCAGCGTAGAAGCCTTCACGGATGTGGAGGCGGATGGCTACACCTTC. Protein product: CASSVEAFTDVEADGYTF.

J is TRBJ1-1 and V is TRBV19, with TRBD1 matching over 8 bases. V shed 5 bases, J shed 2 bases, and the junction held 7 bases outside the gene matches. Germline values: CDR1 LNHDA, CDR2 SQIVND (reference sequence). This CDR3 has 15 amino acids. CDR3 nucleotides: TGTGCCAGTAGTGCCCTGACAGGGGACAACACTGAAGCTTTCTTT. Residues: CASSALTGDNTEAFF.

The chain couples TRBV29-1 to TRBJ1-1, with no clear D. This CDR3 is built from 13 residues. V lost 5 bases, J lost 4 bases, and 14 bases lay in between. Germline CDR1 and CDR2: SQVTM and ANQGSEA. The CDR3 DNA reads TGCAGCGTTAACGGTAGGGAGAGCACTGAAGCTTTCTTT. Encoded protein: CSVNGRESTEAFF.

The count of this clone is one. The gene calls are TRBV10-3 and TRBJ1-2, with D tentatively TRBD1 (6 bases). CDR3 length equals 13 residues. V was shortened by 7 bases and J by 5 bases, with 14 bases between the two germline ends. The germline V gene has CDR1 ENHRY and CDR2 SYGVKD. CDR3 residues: CAITVDRSYGYTF. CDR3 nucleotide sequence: TGTGCCATCACTGTAGACAGGAGTTATGGCTACACCTTC.

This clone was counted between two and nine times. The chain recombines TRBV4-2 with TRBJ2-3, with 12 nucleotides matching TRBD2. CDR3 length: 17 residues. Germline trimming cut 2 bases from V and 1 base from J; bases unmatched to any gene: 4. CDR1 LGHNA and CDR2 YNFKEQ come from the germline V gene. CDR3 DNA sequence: TGTGCCAGCAGCCAAACCTCTAGCGGGGGGGGCACAGATACGCAGTATTTT. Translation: CASSQTSSGGGTDTQYF.

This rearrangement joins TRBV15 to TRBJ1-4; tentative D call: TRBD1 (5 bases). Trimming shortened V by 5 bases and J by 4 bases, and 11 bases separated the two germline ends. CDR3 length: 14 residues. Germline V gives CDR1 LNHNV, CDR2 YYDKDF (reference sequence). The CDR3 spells CATSLTERNEKLFF. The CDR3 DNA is TGTGCCACCAGCCTGACAGAGCGTAATGAAAAACTGTTTTTT.

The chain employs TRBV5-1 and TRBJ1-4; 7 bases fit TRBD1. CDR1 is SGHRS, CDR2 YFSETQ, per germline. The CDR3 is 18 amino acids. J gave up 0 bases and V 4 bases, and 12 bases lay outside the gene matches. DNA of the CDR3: TGCGCCAGCAGCCTAGGGACAGCCTTACTAGCAACTAATGAAAAACTGTTTTTT. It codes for CASSLGTALLATNEKLFF.

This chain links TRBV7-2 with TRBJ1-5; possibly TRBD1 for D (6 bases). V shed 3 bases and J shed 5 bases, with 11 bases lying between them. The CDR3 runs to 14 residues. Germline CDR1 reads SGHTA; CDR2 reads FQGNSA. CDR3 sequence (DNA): TGTGCCAGCAGCTTCGGACAGCGATATCAGCCCCAGCATTTT. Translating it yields CASSFGQRYQPQHF.

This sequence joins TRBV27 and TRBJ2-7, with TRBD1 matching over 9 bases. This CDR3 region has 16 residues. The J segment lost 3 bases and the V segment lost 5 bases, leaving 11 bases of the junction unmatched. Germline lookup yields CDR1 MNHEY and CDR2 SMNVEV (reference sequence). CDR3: CASSPGQGPLDYEQYF. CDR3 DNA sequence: TGTGCCAGCAGTCCGGGACAGGGTCCCTTAGACTACGAGCAGTACTTC.

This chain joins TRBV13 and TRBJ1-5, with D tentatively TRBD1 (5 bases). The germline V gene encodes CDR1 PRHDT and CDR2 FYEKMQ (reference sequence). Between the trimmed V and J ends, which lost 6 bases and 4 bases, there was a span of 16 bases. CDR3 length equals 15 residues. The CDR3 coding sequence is TGTGCCAGCAGTCTAGCGGGGCACGGAAATCAGCCCCAGCATTTT. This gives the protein CASSLAGHGNQPQHF.

CDR3 sequence reads: CATSSSPGELFF. DNA for the CDR3: TGTGCCACCAGCTCAAGCCCCGGGGAGCTGTTTTTT. This chain joins TRBV15 and TRBJ2-2; D gene uncertain. The V end was cut by 5 bases, the J end by 6 bases, with 7 bases between. CDR1 is LNHNV, CDR2 YYDKDF, per germline (reference sequence). The CDR3 covers 12 residues.

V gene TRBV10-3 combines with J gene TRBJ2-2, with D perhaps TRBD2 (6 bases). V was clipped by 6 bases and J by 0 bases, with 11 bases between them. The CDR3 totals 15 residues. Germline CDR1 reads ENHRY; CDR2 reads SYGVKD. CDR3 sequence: CAISPQRANTGELFF. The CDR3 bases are TGTGCCATCAGCCCCCAGCGGGCGAACACCGGGGAGCTGTTTTTT.

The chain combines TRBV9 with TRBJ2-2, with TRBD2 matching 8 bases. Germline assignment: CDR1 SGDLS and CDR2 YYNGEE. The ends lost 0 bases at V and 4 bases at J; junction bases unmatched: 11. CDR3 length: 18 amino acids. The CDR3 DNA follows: TGTGCCAGCAGCGTAGAACCGGGGGGGCTATCGAGCACCGGGGAGCTGTTTTTT. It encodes CASSVEPGGLSSTGELFF.

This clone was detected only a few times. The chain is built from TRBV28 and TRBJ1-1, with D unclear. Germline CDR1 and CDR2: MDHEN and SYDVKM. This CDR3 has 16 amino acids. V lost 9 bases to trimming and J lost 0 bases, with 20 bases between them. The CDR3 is CASGGPAPPMNTEAFF. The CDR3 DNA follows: TGTGCCAGTGGCGGGCCAGCCCCCCCTATGAACACTGAAGCTTTCTTT.

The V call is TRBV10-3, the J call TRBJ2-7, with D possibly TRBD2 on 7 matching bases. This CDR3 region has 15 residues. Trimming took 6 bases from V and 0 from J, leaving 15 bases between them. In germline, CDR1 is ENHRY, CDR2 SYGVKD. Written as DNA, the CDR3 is TGTGCCATCAGGGGGGCGGGAGCAATCTCCTACGAGCAGTACTTC. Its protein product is CAIRGAGAISYEQYF.

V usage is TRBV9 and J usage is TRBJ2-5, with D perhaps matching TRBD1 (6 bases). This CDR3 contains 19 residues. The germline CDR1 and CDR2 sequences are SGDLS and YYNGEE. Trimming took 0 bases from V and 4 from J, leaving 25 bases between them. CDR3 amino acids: CASSVDLGVGAEKGETQYF. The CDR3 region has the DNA TGTGCCAGCAGCGTAGATTTGGGTGTGGGGGCTGAGAAAGGAGAGACCCAGTACTTC.